This T cell receptor beta chain was documented in a study of T cell repertoires in ileal Crohn's disease. The overall study: Around 37% were active smokers at surgery; median disease duration was almost 8 years.

J gave up 2 bases and V 2 bases, and 18 bases lay outside the gene matches. CDR3 length equals 21 residues. From germline, CDR1 is LGHNA and CDR2 YSLEER. The table came from immunoSEQ multiplex PCR; TCRdb's copy has only in-frame clones and leaves some out. This sample has over 9,000 clones, with more than 60% found just once. This clone is a singleton in its sample. What it binds is unknown. Time point noted: neoterminal ileum biopsy at postoperative endoscopy, about 6 months after surgery. Regarding the study as a whole: Sorted CD8 T cells held more high-frequency clones than CD4.

This chain joins TRBV4-3 and TRBJ1-2, with TRBD1 matching over 12 bases. What was sequenced was ileal tissue. The sequence was obtained from an adult with Crohn's disease. The CDR3 sequence is CASSQQNFGTGGRKANYGYTF. The DNA for the CDR3 is TGCGCCAGCAGCCAACAAAATTTTGGGACAGGGGGCAGAAAAGCCAACTATGGCTACACCTTC.